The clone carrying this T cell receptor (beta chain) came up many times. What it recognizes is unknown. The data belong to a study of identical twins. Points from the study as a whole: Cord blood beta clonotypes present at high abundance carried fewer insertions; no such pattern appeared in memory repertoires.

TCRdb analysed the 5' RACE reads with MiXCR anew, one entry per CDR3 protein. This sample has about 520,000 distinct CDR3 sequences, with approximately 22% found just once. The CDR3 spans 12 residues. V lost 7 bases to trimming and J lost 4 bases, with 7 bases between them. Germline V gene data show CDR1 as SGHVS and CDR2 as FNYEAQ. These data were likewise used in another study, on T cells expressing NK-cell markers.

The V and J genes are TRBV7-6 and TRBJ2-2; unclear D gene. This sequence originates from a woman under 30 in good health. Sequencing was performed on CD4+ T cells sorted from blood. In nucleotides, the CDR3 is TGTGCCAGCACCCTCCCCACCGGGGAGCTGTTTTTT. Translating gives CASTLPTGELFF. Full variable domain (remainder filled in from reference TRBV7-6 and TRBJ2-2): GAGVSQSPRYKVTKRGQDVALRCDPISGHVSLYWYRQALGQGPEFLTYFNYEAQQDKSGLPNDRFSAERPEGSISTLTIQRTEQRDSAMYRCASTLPTGELFFGEGSRLTVL.